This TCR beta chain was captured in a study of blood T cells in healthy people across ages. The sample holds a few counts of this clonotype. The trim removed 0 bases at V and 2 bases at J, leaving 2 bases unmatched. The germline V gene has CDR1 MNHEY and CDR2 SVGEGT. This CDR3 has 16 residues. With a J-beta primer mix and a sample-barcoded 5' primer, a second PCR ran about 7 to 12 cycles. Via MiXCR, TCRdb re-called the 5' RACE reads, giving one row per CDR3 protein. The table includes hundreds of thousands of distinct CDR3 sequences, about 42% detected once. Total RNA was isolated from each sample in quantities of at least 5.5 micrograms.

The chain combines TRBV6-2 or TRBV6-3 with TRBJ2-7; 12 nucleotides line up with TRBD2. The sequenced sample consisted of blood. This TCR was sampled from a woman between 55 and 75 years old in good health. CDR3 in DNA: TGTGCCAGCAGTTACTCAGGGACTAGCGGGCCCTACGAGCAGTACTTC. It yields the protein CASSYSGTSGPYEQYF.